This is a list of T cell receptor beta chains from one sample in a study of cytomegalovirus exposure and HLA in healthy donors. Profiled with immunoSEQ multiplex PCR; TCRdb holds only in-frame clones, not every one. The sample yields about 160,000 clones, of which the top ten take up about 2.2%. Sequencing input: PBMCs. The source of these receptors is a man aged 30-40 years in good health and CMV-seronegative. Each CDR3 is given with its conserved first and last residue. The D gene is left open where the match is weak.

D	V	J	CDR3	DNA
TRBD2	TRBV29-1	TRBJ2-1	CSVEEGSGRADEQFF	TGCAGCGTTGAAGAAGGTAGCGGGAGGGCCGATGAGCAGTTCTTC
TRBD2	TRBV10-1	TRBJ2-5	CASSDGREGRQETQYF	TGCGCCAGCAGTGACGGGCGGGAGGGCCGCCAAGAGACCCAGTACTTC
TRBD2	TRBV4-2	TRBJ2-2	CASSFGAGNTGELFF	TGTGCCAGCAGCTTCGGAGCGGGAAACACCGGGGAGCTGTTTTTT
TRBD1	TRBV11-3	TRBJ2-1	CASSHPGQKNEQFF	TGTGCCAGCAGCCACCCGGGACAGAAGAATGAGCAGTTCTTC
.	TRBV27	TRBJ1-2	CASKRDSGYTF	TGTGCCAGCAAGAGGGATTCTGGCTACACCTTC
TRBD2	TRBV5-4	TRBJ2-7	CASSLAREGYEQYF	TGTGCCAGCAGCTTGGCGCGGGAGGGCTACGAGCAGTACTTC
.	TRBV7-9	TRBJ1-2	CASSLVASGMDGYTF	TGTGCCAGCAGCTTAGTAGCTTCAGGGATGGATGGCTACACCTTC
.	TRBV6-6	TRBJ1-1	CASSYEGGAAFF	TGTGCCAGCAGTTACGAGGGCGGCGCAGCTTTCTTT
.	TRBV28	TRBJ1-1	CASIFSTEAFF	TGTGCCAGCATTTTCTCGACTGAAGCTTTCTTT
TRBD2	TRBV29-1	TRBJ2-1	CSVLFGTSGSRGYNEQFF	TGCAGCGTTTTATTTGGGACTAGCGGGAGTAGAGGCTACAATGAGCAGTTCTTC
TRBD2	TRBV5-8	TRBJ2-3	CASSFTSGNTDTQYF	TGTGCCAGCAGCTTTACTAGCGGAAACACAGATACGCAGTATTTT
.	TRBV4-1	TRBJ2-6	CASSRGLGANVLTF	TGCGCCAGCAGCCGAGGGCTTGGGGCCAACGTCCTGACTTTC
.	TRBV5-4	TRBJ2-3	CASSLQLGGADTQYF	TGTGCCAGCAGCTTGCAACTAGGTGGGGCAGATACGCAGTATTTT
.	TRBV9	TRBJ2-7	CASSVVGGQQYF	TGTGCCAGCAGCGTAGTAGGGGGACAGCAGTACTTC
TRBD2	TRBV9	TRBJ2-7	CASSVGGAHYEQYF	TGTGCCAGCAGCGTCGGGGGGGCCCACTACGAGCAGTACTTC
TRBD1	TRBV29-1	TRBJ2-2	CSVDHKTGTNTGELFF	TGCAGCGTCGACCACAAGACAGGGACGAACACCGGGGAGCTGTTTTTT
TRBD2	TRBV29-1	TRBJ2-3	CSAETGGSASTDTQYF	TGCAGCGCGGAAACGGGAGGGTCCGCTAGCACAGATACGCAGTATTTT
TRBD1	TRBV19	TRBJ1-3	CASSSRDRGGNTIYF	TGTGCCAGTAGTTCCCGGGACAGGGGTGGAAACACCATATATTTT
.	TRBV28	TRBJ2-3	CASSLSADREDTQYF	TGTGCCAGCAGTTTATCGGCAGATCGGGAAGATACGCAGTATTTT
TRBD1	TRBV7-2	TRBJ2-2	CASSWGTGSQAGELFF	TGTGCCAGCAGCTGGGGGACAGGGAGTCAGGCCGGGGAGCTGTTTTTT
.	TRBV5-1	TRBJ2-7	CASSEPGSYEQYF	TGCGCCAGCAGCGAGCCGGGCTCCTACGAGCAGTACTTC
TRBD1	TRBV11-3	TRBJ2-7	CASSFWTGGVYEQYF	TGTGCCAGCAGCTTCTGGACAGGGGGCGTCTACGAGCAGTACTTC
.	TRBV6-5	TRBJ2-1	CASSYGGDSYNEQFF	TGTGCCAGCAGTTACGGGGGCGACTCCTACAATGAGCAGTTCTTC
.	TRBV15	TRBJ2-5	CATSRDAGQETQYF	TGTGCCACCAGCAGAGATGCAGGCCAAGAGACCCAGTACTTC